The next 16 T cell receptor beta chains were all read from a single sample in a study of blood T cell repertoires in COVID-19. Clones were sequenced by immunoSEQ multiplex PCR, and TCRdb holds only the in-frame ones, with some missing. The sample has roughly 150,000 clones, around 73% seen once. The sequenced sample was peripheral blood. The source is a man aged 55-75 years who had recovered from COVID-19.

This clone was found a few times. CDR3 sequence: CASSYSGHPSSYNEQFF. The CDR3 region has the DNA TGTGCCAGCAGTTATTCGGGACACCCGAGCTCCTACAATGAGCAGTTCTTC. This chain uses TRBV6-2 or TRBV6-3 with TRBJ2-1, with D perhaps TRBD1 (6 bases). V lost 3 bases and J 0 bases, leaving 15 bases between the germline ends. Germline V gene sequence: CDR1 MNHEY, CDR2 SVGEGT. The CDR3 totals 17 residues.

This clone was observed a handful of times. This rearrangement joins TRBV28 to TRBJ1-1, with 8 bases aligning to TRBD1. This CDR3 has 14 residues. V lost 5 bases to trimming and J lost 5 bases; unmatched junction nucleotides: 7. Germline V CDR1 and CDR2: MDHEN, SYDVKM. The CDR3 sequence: CASSRGQAGTEAFF. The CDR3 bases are TGTGCCAGCAGTCGGGGACAGGCCGGGACTGAAGCTTTCTTT.

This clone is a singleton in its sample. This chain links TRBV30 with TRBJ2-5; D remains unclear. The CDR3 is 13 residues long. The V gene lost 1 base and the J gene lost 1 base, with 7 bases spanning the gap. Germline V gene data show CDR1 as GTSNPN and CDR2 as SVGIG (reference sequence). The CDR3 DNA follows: TGTGCCTGGAGTGCACAGCTCCAAGAGACCCAGTACTTC. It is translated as CAWSAQLQETQYF.

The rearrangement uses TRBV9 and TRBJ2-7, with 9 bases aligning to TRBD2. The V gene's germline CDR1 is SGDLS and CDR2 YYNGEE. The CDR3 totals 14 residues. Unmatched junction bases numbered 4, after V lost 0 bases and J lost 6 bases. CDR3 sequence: CASSVGTSVGEQYF. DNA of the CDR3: TGTGCCAGCAGCGTAGGGACTAGCGTCGGCGAGCAGTACTTC.

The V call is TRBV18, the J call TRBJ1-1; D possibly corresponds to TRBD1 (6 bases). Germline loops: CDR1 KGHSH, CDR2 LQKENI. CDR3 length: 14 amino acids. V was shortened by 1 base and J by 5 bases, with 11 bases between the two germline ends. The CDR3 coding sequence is TGTGCCAGCTCACCACAACAGGGATGGACTGAAGCTTTCTTT. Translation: CASSPQQGWTEAFF.

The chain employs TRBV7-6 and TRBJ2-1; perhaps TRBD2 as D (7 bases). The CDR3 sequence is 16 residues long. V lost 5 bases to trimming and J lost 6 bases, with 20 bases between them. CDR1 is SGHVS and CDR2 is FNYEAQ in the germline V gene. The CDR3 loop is CASSAPGGGGGNEQFF. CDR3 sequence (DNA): TGTGCCAGCAGCGCCCCGGGGGGCGGCGGTGGCAATGAGCAGTTCTTC.

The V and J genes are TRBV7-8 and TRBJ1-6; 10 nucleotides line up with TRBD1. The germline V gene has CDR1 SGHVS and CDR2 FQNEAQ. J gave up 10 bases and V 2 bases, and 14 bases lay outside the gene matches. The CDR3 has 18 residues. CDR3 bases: TGTGCCAGCAGCTTAACCAAACTTGGACAGGGGGTGCGGTCACCCCTCCACTTT. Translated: CASSLTKLGQGVRSPLHF. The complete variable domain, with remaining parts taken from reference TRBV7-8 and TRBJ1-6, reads GAGVSQSPRYKVAKRGQDVALRCDPISGHVSLFWYQQALGQGPEFLTYFQNEAQLDKSGLPSDRFFAERPEGSVSTLKIQRTQQEDSAVYLCASSLTKLGQGVRSPLHFGNGTRLTVT.

CDR3 bases: TGTGCCAGCAGCTTAGCCACCGGGGTAGCCGGGGAGCTGTTTTTT. It codes for CASSLATGVAGELFF. The V gene is TRBV7-9, the J gene TRBJ2-2; TRBD2 might be the D (5 bases). Trimming cost V 0 bases and J 6 bases, with 11 bases left between them. In germline, CDR1 is SEHNR, CDR2 FQNEAQ (reference sequence). The CDR3 has 15 amino acids.

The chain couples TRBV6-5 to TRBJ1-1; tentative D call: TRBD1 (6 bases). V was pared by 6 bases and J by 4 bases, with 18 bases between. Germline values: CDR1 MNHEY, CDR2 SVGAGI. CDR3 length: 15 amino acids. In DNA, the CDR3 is TGTGCCAGCAGCGCTTTTGGGGGGGCCAGCACTGAAGCTTTCTTT. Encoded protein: CASSAFGGASTEAFF.

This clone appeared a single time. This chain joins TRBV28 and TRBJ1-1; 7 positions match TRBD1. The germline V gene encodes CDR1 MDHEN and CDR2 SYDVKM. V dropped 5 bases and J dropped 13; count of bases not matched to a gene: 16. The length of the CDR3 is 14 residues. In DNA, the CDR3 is TGTGCCAGCAGTCCTGGGACAGAACGGGCTGAGGTTTTCTTT. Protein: CASSPGTERAEVFF.

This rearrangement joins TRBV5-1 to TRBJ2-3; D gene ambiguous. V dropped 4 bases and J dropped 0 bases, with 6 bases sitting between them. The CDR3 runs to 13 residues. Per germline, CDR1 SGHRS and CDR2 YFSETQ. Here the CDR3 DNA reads TGCGCCAGCAGCATCTCTAGCACAGATACGCAGTATTTT. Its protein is CASSISSTDTQYF.

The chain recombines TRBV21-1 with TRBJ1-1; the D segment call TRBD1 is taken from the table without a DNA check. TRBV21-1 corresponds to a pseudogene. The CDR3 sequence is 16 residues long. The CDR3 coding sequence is TGTGCCAGCAGCAAAGACGGGGACACCGTGAACACTGAAGCTTTCTTT. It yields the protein CASSKDGDTVNTEAFF.

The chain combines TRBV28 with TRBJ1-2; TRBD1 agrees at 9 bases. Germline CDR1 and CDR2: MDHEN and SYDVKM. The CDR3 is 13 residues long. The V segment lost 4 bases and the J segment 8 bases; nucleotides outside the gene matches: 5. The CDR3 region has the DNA TGTGCCAGCAGTTCCGGGACAGGGCGAGGCTACACCTTC. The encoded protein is CASSSGTGRGYTF.

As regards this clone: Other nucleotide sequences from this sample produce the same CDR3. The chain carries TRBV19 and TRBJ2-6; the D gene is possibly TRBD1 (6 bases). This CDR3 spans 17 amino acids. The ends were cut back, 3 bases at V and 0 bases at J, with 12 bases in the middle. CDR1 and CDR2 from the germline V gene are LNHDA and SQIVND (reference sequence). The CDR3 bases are TGTGCCAGTAGTATCCAAGGACAGAGCTCTGGGGCCAACGTCCTGACTTTC. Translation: CASSIQGQSSGANVLTF.

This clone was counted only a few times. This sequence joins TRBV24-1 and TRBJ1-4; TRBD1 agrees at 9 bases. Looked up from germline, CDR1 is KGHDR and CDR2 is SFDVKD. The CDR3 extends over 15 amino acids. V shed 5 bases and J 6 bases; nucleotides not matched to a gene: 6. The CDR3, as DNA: TGTGCCACCAGTGCCGCGACAGGGGGGGATGAAAAACTGTTTTTT. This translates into CATSAATGGDEKLFF.

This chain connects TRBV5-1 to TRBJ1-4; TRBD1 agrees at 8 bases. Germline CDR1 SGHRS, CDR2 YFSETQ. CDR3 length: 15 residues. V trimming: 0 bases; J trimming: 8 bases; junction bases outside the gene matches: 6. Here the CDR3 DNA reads TGCGCCAGCAGCTTGGACGGACAGGGAGCCGAAAAACTGTTTTTT. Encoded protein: CASSLDGQGAEKLFF.